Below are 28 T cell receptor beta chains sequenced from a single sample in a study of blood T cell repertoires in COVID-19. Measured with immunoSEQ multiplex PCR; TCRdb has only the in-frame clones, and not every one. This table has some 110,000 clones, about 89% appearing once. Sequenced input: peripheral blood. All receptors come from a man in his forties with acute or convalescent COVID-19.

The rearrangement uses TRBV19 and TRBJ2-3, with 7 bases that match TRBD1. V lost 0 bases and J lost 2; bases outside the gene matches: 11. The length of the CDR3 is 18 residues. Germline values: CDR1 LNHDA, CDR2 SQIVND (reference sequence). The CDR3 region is CASSIERRQGFSTDTQYF. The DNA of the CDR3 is TGTGCCAGTAGTATAGAGAGGCGACAGGGATTTTCCACAGATACGCAGTATTTT.

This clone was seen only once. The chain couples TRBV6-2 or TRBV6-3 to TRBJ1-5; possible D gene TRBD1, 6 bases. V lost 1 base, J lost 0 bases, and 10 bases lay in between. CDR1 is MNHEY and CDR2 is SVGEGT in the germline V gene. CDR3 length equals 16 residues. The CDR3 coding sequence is TGTGCCAGCAGTTACTGGTCAGGGGATAGCAATCAGCCCCAGCATTTT. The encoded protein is CASSYWSGDSNQPQHF.

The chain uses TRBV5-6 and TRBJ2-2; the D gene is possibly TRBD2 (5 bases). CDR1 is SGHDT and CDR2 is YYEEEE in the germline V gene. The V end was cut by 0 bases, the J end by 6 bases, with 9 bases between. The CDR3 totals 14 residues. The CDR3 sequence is CASSLVRVSGELFF. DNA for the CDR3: TGTGCCAGCAGCTTGGTGAGGGTGTCCGGGGAGCTGTTTTTT.

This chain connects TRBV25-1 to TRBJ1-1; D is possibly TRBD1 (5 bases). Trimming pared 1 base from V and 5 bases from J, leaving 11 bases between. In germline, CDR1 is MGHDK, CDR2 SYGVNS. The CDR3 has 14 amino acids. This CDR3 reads CASSESGGRTEAFF. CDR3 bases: TGTGCCAGCAGTGAATCTGGGGGGAGGACTGAAGCTTTCTTT. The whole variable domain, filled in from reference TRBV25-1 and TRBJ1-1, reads EADIYQTPRYLVIGTGKKITLECSQTMGHDKMYWYQQDPGMELHLIHYSYGVNSTEKGDLSSESTVSRIRTEHFPLTLESARPSHTSQYLCASSESGGRTEAFFGQGTRLTVV.

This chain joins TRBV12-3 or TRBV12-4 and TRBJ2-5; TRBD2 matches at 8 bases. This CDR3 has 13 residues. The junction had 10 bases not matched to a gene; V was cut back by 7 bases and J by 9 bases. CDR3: CASTSRSGGSQYF. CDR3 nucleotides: TGTGCCAGCACCTCCCGCAGCGGGGGTTCCCAGTACTTC.

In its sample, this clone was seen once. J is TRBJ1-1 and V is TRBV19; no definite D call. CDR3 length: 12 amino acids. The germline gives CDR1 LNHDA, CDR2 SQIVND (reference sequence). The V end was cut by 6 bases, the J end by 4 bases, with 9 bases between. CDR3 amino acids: CASRARGTEAFF. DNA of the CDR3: TGTGCCAGTAGGGCGCGGGGCACTGAAGCTTTCTTT.

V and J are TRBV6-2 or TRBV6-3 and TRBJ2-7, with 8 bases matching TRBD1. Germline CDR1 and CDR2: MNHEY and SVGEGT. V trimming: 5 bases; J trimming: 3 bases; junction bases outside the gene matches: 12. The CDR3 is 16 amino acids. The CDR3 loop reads CASSQRAGTGYYEQYF. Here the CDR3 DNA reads TGTGCCAGCAGTCAGCGGGCCGGGACAGGATACTACGAGCAGTACTTC.

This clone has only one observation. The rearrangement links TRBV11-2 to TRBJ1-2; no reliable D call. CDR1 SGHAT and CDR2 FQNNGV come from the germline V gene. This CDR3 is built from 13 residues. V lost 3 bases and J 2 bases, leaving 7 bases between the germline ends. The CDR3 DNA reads TGTGCCAGCAGCTTTGCGACAAACTATGGCTACACCTTC. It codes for CASSFATNYGYTF.

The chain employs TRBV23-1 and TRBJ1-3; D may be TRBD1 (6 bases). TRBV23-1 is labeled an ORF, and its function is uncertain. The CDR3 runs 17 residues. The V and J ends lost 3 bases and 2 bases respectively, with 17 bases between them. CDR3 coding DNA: TGCGCCAGCAGTCATTCGGCCCCAAGGGGGACTGGAAACACCATATATTTT. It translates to CASSHSAPRGTGNTIYF.

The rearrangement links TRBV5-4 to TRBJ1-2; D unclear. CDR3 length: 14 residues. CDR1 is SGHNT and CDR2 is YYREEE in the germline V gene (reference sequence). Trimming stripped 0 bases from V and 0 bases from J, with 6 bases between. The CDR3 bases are TGTGCCAGCAGCTTGGCAGGTTCTAACTATGGCTACACCTTC. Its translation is CASSLAGSNYGYTF.

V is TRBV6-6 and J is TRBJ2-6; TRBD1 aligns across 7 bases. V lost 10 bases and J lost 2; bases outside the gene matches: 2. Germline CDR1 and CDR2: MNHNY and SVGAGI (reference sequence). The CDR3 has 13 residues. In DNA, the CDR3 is TGTGCCACCCAGGGGGCTGGGGCCAACGTCCTGACTTTC. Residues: CATQGAGANVLTF.

In DNA, the CDR3 is TGTGCCAGCAGCCTCCGAGGGGGGAACACTGAAGCTTTCTTT. Amino acid sequence: CASSLRGGNTEAFF. This chain connects TRBV9 to TRBJ1-1, with D tentatively TRBD1 (6 bases). Trimming cost V 4 bases and J 1 base, with 11 bases left between them. Germline loops: CDR1 SGDLS, CDR2 YYNGEE. The length of the CDR3 is 14 residues.

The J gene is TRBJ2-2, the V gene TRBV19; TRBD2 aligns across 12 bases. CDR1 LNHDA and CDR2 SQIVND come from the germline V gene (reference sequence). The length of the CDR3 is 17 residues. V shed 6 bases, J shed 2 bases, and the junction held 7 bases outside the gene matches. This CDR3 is CASSKTSGRLNTGELFF. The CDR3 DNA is TGTGCCAGTAGCAAAACTAGCGGGAGGTTAAACACCGGGGAGCTGTTTTTT.

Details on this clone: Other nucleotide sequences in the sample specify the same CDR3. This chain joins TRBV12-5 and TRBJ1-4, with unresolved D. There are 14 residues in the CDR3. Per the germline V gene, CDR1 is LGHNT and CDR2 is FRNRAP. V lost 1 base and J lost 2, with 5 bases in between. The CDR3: CASGLGATNEKLFF. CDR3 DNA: TGTGCTAGTGGTTTGGGGGCGACTAATGAAAAACTGTTTTTT.

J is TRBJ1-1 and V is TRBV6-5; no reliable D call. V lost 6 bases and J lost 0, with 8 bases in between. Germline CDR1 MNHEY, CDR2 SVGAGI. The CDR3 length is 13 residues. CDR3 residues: CASRQLMNTEAFF. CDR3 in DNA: TGTGCCAGCAGGCAACTTATGAACACTGAAGCTTTCTTT.

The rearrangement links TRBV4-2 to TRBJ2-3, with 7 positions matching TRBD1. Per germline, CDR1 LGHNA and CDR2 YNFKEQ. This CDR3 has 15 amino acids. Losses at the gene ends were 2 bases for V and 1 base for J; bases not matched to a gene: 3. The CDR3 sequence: CASSQRTGRTDTQYF. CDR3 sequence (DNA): TGTGCCAGCAGCCAACGGACAGGACGCACAGATACGCAGTATTTT.

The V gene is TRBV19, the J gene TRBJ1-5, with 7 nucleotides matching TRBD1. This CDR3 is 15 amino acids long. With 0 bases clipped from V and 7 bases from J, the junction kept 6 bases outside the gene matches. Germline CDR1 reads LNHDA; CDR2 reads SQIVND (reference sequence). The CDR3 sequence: CASSIEPKGAQPQHF. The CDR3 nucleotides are TGTGCCAGTAGTATAGAACCTAAGGGGGCCCAGCCCCAGCATTTT.

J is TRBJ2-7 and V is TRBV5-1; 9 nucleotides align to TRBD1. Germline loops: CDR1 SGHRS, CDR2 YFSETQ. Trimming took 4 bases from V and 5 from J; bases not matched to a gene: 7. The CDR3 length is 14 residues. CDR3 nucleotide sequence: TGCGCCAGCAGCGTCATACAGGGGGCCCACGAGCAGTACTTC. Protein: CASSVIQGAHEQYF.

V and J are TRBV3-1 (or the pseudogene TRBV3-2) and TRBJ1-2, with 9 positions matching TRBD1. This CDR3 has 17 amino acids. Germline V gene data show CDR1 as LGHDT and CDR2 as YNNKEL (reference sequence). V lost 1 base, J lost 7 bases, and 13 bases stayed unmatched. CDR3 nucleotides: TGTGCCAGCAGCCAAGCCTCGGACAGGGGTAGTTCTTTTGGCTACACCTTC. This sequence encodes CASSQASDRGSSFGYTF.

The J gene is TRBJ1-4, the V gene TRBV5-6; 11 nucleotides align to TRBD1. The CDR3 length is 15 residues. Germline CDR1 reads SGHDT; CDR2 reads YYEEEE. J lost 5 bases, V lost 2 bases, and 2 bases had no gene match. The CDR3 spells CASSFGTGGNEKLFF. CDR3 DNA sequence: TGTGCCAGCAGCTTCGGGACAGGGGGGAATGAAAAACTGTTTTTT.

The CDR3 region is CASSQGVPLAGAVYEQYF. The CDR3 nucleotides are TGTGCCAGCAGCCAAGGGGTGCCACTAGCGGGAGCAGTCTACGAGCAGTACTTC. V usage is TRBV3-1 (or the pseudogene TRBV3-2) and J usage is TRBJ2-7; 11 bases line up with TRBD2. The ends lost 1 base at V and 3 bases at J; junction bases unmatched: 11. This CDR3 comprises 18 residues. The germline V gene has CDR1 LGHDT and CDR2 YNNKEL (reference sequence).

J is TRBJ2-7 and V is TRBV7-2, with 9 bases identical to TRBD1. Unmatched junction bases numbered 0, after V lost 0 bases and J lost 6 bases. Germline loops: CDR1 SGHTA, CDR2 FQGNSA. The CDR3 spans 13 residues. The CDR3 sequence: CASSLAGQGEQYF. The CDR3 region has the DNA TGTGCCAGCAGCTTAGCGGGACAGGGCGAGCAGTACTTC.

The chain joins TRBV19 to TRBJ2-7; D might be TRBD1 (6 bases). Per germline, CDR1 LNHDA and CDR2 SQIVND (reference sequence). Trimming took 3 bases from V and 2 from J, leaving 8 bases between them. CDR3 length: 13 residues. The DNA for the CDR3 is TGTGCCAGTAGTATGACAGGAACCTACGAGCAGTACTTC. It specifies CASSMTGTYEQYF.

The CDR3, as DNA: TGTGCCAGCAGCCGAACAGGAACCCGGTACGAGCAGTACTTC. Amino acids: CASSRTGTRYEQYF. The V call is TRBV5-6, the J call TRBJ2-7, with TRBD1 as a possible D gene (5 bases). Per germline, CDR1 SGHDT and CDR2 YYEEEE. The CDR3 runs to 14 residues. The germline V and J ends were trimmed by 4 bases and 4 bases, with 15 bases remaining between them.

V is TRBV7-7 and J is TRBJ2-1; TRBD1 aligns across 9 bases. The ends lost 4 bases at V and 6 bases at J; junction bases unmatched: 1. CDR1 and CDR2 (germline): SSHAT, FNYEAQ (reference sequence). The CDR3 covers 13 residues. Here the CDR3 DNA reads TGTGCCAGCAGCTCGGACAGGGGCAATGAGCAGTTCTTC. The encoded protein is CASSSDRGNEQFF.

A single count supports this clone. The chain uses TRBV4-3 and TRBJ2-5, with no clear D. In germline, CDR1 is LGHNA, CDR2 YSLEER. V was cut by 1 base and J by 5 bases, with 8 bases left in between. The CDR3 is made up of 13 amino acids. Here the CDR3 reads CASSQVFGETQYF. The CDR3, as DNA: TGCGCCAGCAGCCAAGTTTTCGGGGAGACCCAGTACTTC.

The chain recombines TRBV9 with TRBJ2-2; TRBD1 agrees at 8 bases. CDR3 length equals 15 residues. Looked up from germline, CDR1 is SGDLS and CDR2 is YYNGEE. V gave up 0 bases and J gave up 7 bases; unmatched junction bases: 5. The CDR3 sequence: CASSVVGTGSGELFF. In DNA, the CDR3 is TGTGCCAGCAGCGTAGTAGGGACAGGTAGCGGGGAGCTGTTTTTT.

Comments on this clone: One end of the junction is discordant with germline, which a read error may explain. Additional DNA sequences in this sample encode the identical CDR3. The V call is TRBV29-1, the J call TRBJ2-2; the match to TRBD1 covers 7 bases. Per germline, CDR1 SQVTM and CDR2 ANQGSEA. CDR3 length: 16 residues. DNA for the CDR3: TGTAGCGTAACCGGGACAGACCAACCGAACACCGGGGAGCTGTTTTTT. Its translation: CSVTGTDQPNTGELFF.